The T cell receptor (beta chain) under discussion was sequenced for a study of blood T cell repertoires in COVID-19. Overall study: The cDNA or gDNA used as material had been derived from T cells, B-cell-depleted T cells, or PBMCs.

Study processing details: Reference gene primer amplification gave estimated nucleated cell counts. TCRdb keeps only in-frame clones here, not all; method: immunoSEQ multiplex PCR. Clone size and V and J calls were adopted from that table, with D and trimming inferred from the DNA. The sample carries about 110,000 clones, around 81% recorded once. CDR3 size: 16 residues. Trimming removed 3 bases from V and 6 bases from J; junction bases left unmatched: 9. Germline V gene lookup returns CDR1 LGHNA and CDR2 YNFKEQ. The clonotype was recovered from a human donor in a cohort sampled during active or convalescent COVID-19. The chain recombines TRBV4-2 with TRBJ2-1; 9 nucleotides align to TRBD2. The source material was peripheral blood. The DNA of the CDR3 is TGTGCCAGCAGCCAGCCCGGGACTAGCACCGGCAATGAGCAGTTCTTC. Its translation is CASSQPGTSTGNEQFF.